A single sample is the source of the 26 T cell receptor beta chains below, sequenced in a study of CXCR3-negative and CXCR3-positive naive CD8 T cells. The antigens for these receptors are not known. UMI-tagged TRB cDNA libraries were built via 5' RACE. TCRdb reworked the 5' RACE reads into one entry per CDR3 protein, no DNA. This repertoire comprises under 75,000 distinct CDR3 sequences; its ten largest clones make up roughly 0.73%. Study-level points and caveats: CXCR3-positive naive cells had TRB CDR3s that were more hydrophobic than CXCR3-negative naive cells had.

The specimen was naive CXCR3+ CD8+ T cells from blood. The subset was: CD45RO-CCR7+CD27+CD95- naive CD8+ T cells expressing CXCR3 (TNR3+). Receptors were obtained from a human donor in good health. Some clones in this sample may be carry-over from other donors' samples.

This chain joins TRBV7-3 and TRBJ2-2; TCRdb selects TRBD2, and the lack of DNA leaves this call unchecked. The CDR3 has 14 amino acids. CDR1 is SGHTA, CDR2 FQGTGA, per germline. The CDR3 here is CASSSAGGAGELFF.

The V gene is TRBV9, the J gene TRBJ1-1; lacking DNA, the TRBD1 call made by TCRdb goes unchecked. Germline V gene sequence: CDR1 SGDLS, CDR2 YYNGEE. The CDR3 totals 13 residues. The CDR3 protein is CASSSGARTEAFF.

The CDR3 sequence is CASSLEGGGVLTQYF. The chain uses TRBV28 and TRBJ2-5; with no DNA, the TCRdb D assignment of TRBD1 cannot be verified. CDR3 length equals 15 residues. Looked up from germline, CDR1 is MDHEN and CDR2 is SYDVKM.

CDR3 sequence reads: CASRYRQGASEQYF. The chain uses TRBV12-3 or TRBV12-4 and TRBJ2-7; absent DNA, TCRdb's TRBD1 call cannot be checked. CDR3 length equals 14 residues.

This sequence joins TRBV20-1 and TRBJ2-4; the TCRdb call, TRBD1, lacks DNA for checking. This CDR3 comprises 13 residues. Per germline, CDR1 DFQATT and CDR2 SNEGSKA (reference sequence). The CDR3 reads CSVPGLAKNIQYF.

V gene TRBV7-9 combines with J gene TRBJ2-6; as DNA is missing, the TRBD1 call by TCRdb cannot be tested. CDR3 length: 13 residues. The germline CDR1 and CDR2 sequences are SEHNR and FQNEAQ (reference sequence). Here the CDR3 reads CASSLGRVGVLTF.

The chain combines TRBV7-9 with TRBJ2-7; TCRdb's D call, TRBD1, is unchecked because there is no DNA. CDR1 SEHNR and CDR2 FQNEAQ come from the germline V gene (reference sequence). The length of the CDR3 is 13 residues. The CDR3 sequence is CATRTGAGYEQYF.

CDR3 protein: CSVLDRYEQYF. The chain links TRBV29-1 to TRBJ2-7; TCRdb's D call of TRBD1 is untestable without DNA. Germline V lookup: CDR1 SQVTM, CDR2 ANQGSEA. This CDR3 region has 11 residues.

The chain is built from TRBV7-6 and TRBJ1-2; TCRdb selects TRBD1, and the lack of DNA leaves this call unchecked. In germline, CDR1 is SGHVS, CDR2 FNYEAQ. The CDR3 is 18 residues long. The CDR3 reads CASSLDGAYNRANYGYTF. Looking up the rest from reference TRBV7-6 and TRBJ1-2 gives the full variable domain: GAGVSQSPRYKVTKRGQDVALRCDPISGHVSLYWYRQALGQGPEFLTYFNYEAQQDKSGLPNDRFSAERPEGSISTLTIQRTEQRDSAMYRCASSLDGAYNRANYGYTFGSGTRLTVV.

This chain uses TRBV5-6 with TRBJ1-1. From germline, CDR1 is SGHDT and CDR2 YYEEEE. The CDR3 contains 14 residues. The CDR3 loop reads CASSLVQLYTEAFF.

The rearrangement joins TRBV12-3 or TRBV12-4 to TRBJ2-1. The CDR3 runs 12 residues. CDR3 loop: CASSLRPDEQFF.

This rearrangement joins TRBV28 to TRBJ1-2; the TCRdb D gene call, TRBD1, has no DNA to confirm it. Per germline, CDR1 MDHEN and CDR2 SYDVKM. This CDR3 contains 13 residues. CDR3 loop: CASSLPDRSGYTF.

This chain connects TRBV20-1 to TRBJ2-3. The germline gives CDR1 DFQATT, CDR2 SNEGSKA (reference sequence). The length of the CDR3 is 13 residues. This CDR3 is CSASDREPDTQYF.

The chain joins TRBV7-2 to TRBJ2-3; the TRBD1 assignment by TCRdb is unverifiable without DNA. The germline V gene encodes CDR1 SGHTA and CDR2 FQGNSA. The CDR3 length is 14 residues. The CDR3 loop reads CASSLIVGADTQYF.

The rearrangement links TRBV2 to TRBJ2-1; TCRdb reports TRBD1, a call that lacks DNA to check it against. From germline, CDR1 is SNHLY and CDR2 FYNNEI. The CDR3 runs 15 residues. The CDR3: CASSTTGGAYNEQFF. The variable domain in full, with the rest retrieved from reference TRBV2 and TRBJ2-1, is EPEVTQTPSHQVTQMGQEVILRCVPISNHLYFYWYRQILGQKVEFLVSFYNNEISEKSEIFDDQFSVERPDGSNFTLKIRSTKLEDSAMYFCASSTTGGAYNEQFFGPGTRLTVL.

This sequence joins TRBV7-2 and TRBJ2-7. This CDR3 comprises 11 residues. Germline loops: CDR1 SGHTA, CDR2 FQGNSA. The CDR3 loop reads CASSGTYEQYF.

The CDR3 region is CASKGLAGGPYTDTQYF. V and J are TRBV2 and TRBJ2-3; TCRdb's D gene call, TRBD2, goes unchecked for lack of DNA. This CDR3 region has 17 residues. Germline V lookup: CDR1 SNHLY, CDR2 FYNNEI.

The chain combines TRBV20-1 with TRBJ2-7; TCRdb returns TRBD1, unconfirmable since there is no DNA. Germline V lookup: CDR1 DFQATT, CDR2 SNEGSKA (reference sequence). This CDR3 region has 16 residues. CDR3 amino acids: CSARDLLQGIVNEQYF.

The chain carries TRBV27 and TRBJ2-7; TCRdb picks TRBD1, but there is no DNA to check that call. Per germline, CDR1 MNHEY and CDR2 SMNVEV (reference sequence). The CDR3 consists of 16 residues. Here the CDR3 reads CASGEDRGVSAYEQYF.

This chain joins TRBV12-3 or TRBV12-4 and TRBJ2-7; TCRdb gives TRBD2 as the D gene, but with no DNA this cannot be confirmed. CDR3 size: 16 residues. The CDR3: CASSPTTSGALYEQYF.

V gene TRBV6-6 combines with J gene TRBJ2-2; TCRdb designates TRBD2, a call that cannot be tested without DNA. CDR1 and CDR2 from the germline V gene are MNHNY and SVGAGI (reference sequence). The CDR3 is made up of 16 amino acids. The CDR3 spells CASSYSVAGATGELFF.

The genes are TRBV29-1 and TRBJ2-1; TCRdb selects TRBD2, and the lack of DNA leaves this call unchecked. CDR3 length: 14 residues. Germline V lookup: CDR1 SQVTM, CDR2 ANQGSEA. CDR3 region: CSVAVAGGRNEQFF.

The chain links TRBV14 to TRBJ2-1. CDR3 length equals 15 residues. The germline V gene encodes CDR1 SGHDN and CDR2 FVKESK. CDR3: CASSQVAGAYNEQFF.

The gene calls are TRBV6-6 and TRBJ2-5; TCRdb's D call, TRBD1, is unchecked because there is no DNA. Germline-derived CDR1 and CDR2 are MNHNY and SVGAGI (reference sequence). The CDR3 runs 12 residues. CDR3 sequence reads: CATRPGTETQYF.

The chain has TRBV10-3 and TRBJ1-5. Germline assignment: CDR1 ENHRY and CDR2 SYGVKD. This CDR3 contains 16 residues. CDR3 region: CAISDPMGDGGQPQHF.

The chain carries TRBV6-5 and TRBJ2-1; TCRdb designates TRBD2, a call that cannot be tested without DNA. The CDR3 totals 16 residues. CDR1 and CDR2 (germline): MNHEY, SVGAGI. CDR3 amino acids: CASSYRLAGTYNEQFF.